The 18 T cell receptor beta chains below all came from one sample that was sequenced in a study of blood T cell repertoires in COVID-19. Profiling relied on immunoSEQ multiplex PCR, and the TCRdb table lists in-frame clones only, not all of them. The table includes 200,000 to 300,000 clones, about 87% detected once. The sequencing sample was made of peripheral blood. The source is a woman in her forties with acute or convalescent COVID-19.

The chain couples TRBV19 to TRBJ1-2; D is uncertain. There are 13 residues in the CDR3. The V and J ends lost 6 bases and 3 bases respectively, with 11 bases between them. Germline-derived CDR1 and CDR2 are LNHDA and SQIVND (reference sequence). CDR3 nucleotides: TGTGCCAGTAGAGTGGGAGGAGACTATGGCTACACCTTC. Translating gives CASRVGGDYGYTF.

In its sample, this clone was seen once. The sample contains more than one DNA sequence encoding this CDR3. V is TRBV18 and J is TRBJ2-5, with a weak D call TRBD2 (6 bases). Per the germline V gene, CDR1 is KGHSH and CDR2 is LQKENI. This CDR3 spans 13 amino acids. Trimming took 3 bases from V and 5 from J, leaving 10 bases between them. In DNA, the CDR3 is TGTGCCAGCTCACCTACAGGAGGGGAGACCCAGTACTTC. Residues: CASSPTGGETQYF. Looking up the rest from reference TRBV18 and TRBJ2-5 gives the full variable domain: NAGVMQNPRHLVRRRGQEARLRCSPMKGHSHVYWYRQLPEEGLKFMVYLQKENIIDESGMPKERFSAEFPKEGPSILRIQQVVRGDSAAYFCASSPTGGETQYFGPGTRLLVL.

CDR3 DNA sequence: TGTGCCAGTAGTATAGGGACCGGGACACTCTATGGCTACACCTTC. Amino acid sequence: CASSIGTGTLYGYTF. This rearrangement joins TRBV19 to TRBJ1-2; D is possibly TRBD1 (6 bases). Germline V gene lookup returns CDR1 LNHDA and CDR2 SQIVND (reference sequence). Trimming shortened V by 1 base and J by 4 bases, and 13 bases separated the two germline ends. This CDR3 is 15 amino acids long.

The chain recombines TRBV6-6 with TRBJ1-2; no clear D. Germline V gene sequence: CDR1 MNHNY, CDR2 SVGAGI (reference sequence). Between the trimmed V and J ends, which lost 4 bases and 1 base, there was a span of 10 bases. The CDR3 is 14 amino acids. The DNA for the CDR3 is TGTGCCAGCAGTTCCATTCCGGGTAACTATGGCTACACCTTC. Its translation is CASSSIPGNYGYTF.

V gene TRBV6-5 combines with J gene TRBJ1-1; D uncertain. Trimming stripped 6 bases from V and 0 bases from J, with 11 bases between. The CDR3 contains 14 residues. Germline V gene data show CDR1 as MNHEY and CDR2 as SVGAGI. CDR3 nucleotide sequence: TGTGCCAGCAGGCTGAACTTAATGAACACTGAAGCTTTCTTT. This gives the protein CASRLNLMNTEAFF.

The CDR3 region has the DNA TGTGCCAGCAGCGTAGTTCCGGGAATCTCTGGAAACACCATATATTTT. It translates to CASSVVPGISGNTIYF. The chain recombines TRBV9 with TRBJ1-3, with no clear D. CDR3 length: 16 residues. Germline CDR1 reads SGDLS; CDR2 reads YYNGEE. With 0 bases removed from V and 0 bases from J, the gap between germline ends came to 10 bases.

The gene calls are TRBV4-1 and TRBJ1-3; a possible D gene is TRBD1 (6 bases). Germline lookup yields CDR1 MGHRA and CDR2 YSYEKL. Trimming removed 2 bases from V and 4 bases from J, with 12 bases in between. The CDR3 length is 15 residues. The chain's CDR3 is CASSQLGGPGNTIYF. CDR3 sequence (DNA): TGCGCCAGCAGCCAATTGGGGGGGCCGGGAAACACCATATATTTT.

CDR3 nucleotides: TGTGCCAGCAGTTACCAGTATGGCTACACCTTC. Protein: CASSYQYGYTF. The chain recombines TRBV6-6 with TRBJ1-2; D is ambiguous. The germline V gene has CDR1 MNHNY and CDR2 SVGAGI (reference sequence). CDR3 size: 11 residues. V was cut by 2 bases and J by 5 bases, with 3 bases left in between.

The CDR3, as DNA: TGTGCCAGCAGTGAAACCTCGGGGGGCAATGCAGATACGCAGTATTTT. It translates to CASSETSGGNADTQYF. The chain combines TRBV6-4 with TRBJ2-3, with D maybe TRBD2 (7 bases). Germline-derived CDR1 and CDR2 are MRHNA and SNTAGT. This CDR3 has 16 amino acids. The V and J ends lost 3 bases and 4 bases respectively, with 17 bases between them.

J is TRBJ1-5 and V is TRBV4-1; a weak D match, TRBD1 (5 bases). Trimming pared 7 bases from V and 3 bases from J, leaving 16 bases between. The germline V gene encodes CDR1 MGHRA and CDR2 YSYEKL. The CDR3 consists of 15 residues. The CDR3 bases are TGCGCCAGCACATTAATCCCAGGGAACAATCAGCCCCAGCATTTT. Amino acids: CASTLIPGNNQPQHF.

V gene TRBV13 combines with J gene TRBJ1-1; maybe TRBD1 (5 bases). V lost 4 bases to trimming and J lost 5 bases, with 14 bases between them. The CDR3 contains 14 residues. Germline V gives CDR1 PRHDT, CDR2 FYEKMQ (reference sequence). The CDR3 DNA reads as TGTGCCAGCAGCTACCCGACGGGGGATACTGAAGCTTTCTTT. This codes for CASSYPTGDTEAFF.

The CDR3 loop reads CASSEWWRGTYNEQFF. DNA for the CDR3: TGTGCCAGCAGTGAATGGTGGCGGGGGACCTACAATGAGCAGTTCTTC. The rearrangement links TRBV6-1 to TRBJ2-1; 7 bases agree with TRBD2. Germline-derived CDR1 and CDR2 are MNHNS and SASEGT. The CDR3 has 16 residues. After removal of 2 bases from V and 2 bases from J, the junction contained 6 bases not matched to a gene.

V is TRBV18 and J is TRBJ1-1, with 10 positions matching TRBD1. The ends lost 5 bases at V and 6 bases at J; junction bases unmatched: 6. The CDR3 totals 14 residues. From germline, CDR1 is KGHSH and CDR2 LQKENI. The CDR3, as DNA: TGTGCCAGCTCATCCCGGGACAGGGGATCTGAAGCTTTCTTT. It specifies CASSSRDRGSEAFF.

The V and J genes are TRBV7-8 and TRBJ1-2; tentatively, D is TRBD1 (6 bases). Trimming removed 3 bases from V and 8 bases from J, with 19 bases in between. The CDR3 is 15 amino acids. Germline values: CDR1 SGHVS, CDR2 FQNEAQ. The CDR3 DNA follows: TGTGCCAGCAGCTTGCTCGAGGGGGTGGGCGAGGGCTACACCTTC. Its protein product is CASSLLEGVGEGYTF.

This clone was observed a single time. The genes are TRBV11-2 and TRBJ1-2, with 8 bases aligning to TRBD1. J lost 3 bases, V lost 4 bases, and 4 bases had no gene match. CDR1 SGHAT and CDR2 FQNNGV come from the germline V gene. CDR3 length: 14 residues. CDR3 sequence reads: CASSSSGGHYGYTF. Here the CDR3 DNA reads TGTGCCAGCAGCTCGTCAGGGGGCCACTATGGCTACACCTTC.

CDR3 loop: CATKRGGSYNEQFF. CDR3 DNA: TGTGCCACCAAGCGGGGGGGCTCCTACAATGAGCAGTTCTTC. The rearrangement links TRBV19 to TRBJ2-1; 10 bases fit TRBD2. CDR1 is LNHDA and CDR2 is SQIVND in the germline V gene (reference sequence). V lost 10 bases, J lost 0 bases, and 3 bases stayed unmatched. The CDR3 extends over 14 amino acids.

This chain connects TRBV2 to TRBJ2-3; a possible D gene is TRBD2 (5 bases). The V gene's germline CDR1 is SNHLY and CDR2 FYNNEI. The CDR3 extends over 13 amino acids. V was shortened by 3 bases and J by 6 bases, with 10 bases between the two germline ends. Here the CDR3 reads CASSERRVDTQYF. The CDR3 nucleotides are TGTGCCAGCAGTGAGAGGCGGGTGGATACGCAGTATTTT.

CDR3 DNA: TGTGCCAGCAGTGAAGTGGGGGGGCCGAACACTGAAGCTTTCTTT. Translating it yields CASSEVGGPNTEAFF. V is TRBV25-1 and J is TRBJ1-1, with a weak D call TRBD1 (6 bases). The CDR3 totals 15 residues. Trimming stripped 2 bases from V and 1 base from J, with 11 bases between. The germline V gene encodes CDR1 MGHDK and CDR2 SYGVNS. Filled out from reference TRBV25-1 and TRBJ1-1, the complete variable domain reads EADIYQTPRYLVIGTGKKITLECSQTMGHDKMYWYQQDPGMELHLIHYSYGVNSTEKGDLSSESTVSRIRTEHFPLTLESARPSHTSQYLCASSEVGGPNTEAFFGQGTRLTVV.